This TCR beta chain derives from a study of shared clonotypes between healthy human individuals. In its sample, this clone was seen once. Data came from immunoSEQ multiplex PCR; TCRdb stores just in-frame clones and leaves some out. The sample has millions of clones, 85% to 95% seen once. CDR1 is SGHAT and CDR2 is FQNNGV in the germline V gene. V dropped 6 bases and J dropped 4; count of bases not matched to a gene: 13. This CDR3 spans 16 amino acids. The chain joins TRBV11-2 to TRBJ2-3, with TRBD2 matching 7 bases. The sequencing sample was made of naive CD4+ T cells sorted from blood. This sample's subset: CD45RA+ positively selected. The source of this sequence is a man between 18 and 29 years old in good health. CDR3 in amino acids: CASRPGPQGGSDTQYF. The CDR3 DNA sequence: TGTGCCAGCAGGCCAGGGCCTCAGGGAGGGTCAGATACGCAGTATTTT.